These 10 T cell receptor beta chains came from one sample sequenced in a study of CD8 T cells in ankylosing spondylitis. TCRdb processed the 5' RACE reads anew with MiXCR; each CDR3 protein has one entry. Found here are approximately 100,000 distinct CDR3 sequences, about 7.7% of them singletons; the top ten hold 9.9%. Sequencing input: blood, either unsorted or a sorted T cell fraction (not recorded which). All receptors derive from a male donor with ankylosing spondylitis or in good health (not recorded which).

V usage is TRBV24-1 and J usage is TRBJ1-2, with D perhaps TRBD1 (5 bases). The V gene's germline CDR1 is KGHDR and CDR2 SFDVKD. CDR3 length: 13 amino acids. V was shortened by 3 bases and J by 5 bases, with 9 bases between the two germline ends. CDR3 bases: TGTGCCACCAGTGATCGGCAGGGATATGGCTACACCTTC. Translating it yields CATSDRQGYGYTF.

This chain uses TRBV4-1 with TRBJ2-3; 13 nucleotides line up with TRBD2. With 5 bases clipped from V and 4 bases from J, the junction kept 6 bases outside the gene matches. Germline-derived CDR1 and CDR2 are MGHRA and YSYEKL. This CDR3 has 16 residues. The DNA of the CDR3 is TGCGCCAGCAGCTTACTAGCGGGGGGGGTCGCAGATACGCAGTATTTT. Its protein is CASSLLAGGVADTQYF.

This clonotype was counted at least ten times. This chain links TRBV24-1 with TRBJ1-4; possible D gene TRBD1, 6 bases. The CDR3 spans 14 residues. The V end was cut by 6 bases, the J end by 2 bases, with 9 bases between. Germline V gene lookup returns CDR1 KGHDR and CDR2 SFDVKD. CDR3 coding DNA: TGTGCCACCAGTCGTCAGGGGACTAATGAAAAACTGTTTTTT. This translates into CATSRQGTNEKLFF.

This clonotype occurred many times. The chain recombines TRBV10-3 with TRBJ2-7; no firm D call. Germline CDR1 ENHRY, CDR2 SYGVKD. CDR3 length: 14 residues. Trimming took off 1 base at V and 0 bases at J, with 7 bases between the two ends. CDR3 sequence reads: CAISEFPSSYEQYF. CDR3 nucleotide sequence: TGTGCCATCAGTGAGTTTCCGAGCTCCTACGAGCAGTACTTC.

This clonotype was seen ten or more times. CDR3 nucleotides: TGTGCCAGCAGTTTGGGACAGGGAAACGAGCAGTACTTC. It translates to CASSLGQGNEQYF. V usage is TRBV12-3 or TRBV12-4 and J usage is TRBJ2-7; TRBD1 aligns across 9 bases. Trimming removed 3 bases from V and 5 bases from J; junction bases left unmatched: 2. This CDR3 region has 13 residues.

This rearrangement joins TRBV7-8 to TRBJ1-1; D perhaps matches TRBD1 (6 bases). CDR3 length equals 16 residues. Germline V CDR1 and CDR2: SGHVS, FQNEAQ. V was cut by 1 base and J by 0 bases, with 12 bases left in between. CDR3 amino acids: CASSLGWGAMNTEAFF. For the CDR3, the DNA is TGTGCCAGCAGCTTAGGATGGGGGGCAATGAACACTGAAGCTTTCTTT.

The V gene is TRBV2, the J gene TRBJ1-1; D ambiguous. The CDR3 spans 15 residues. Germline V CDR1 and CDR2: SNHLY, FYNNEI. V was pared by 6 bases and J by 1 base, with 15 bases between. The CDR3 reads CASSAMRPENTEAFF. The CDR3 DNA reads as TGTGCCAGCAGCGCAATGAGACCGGAGAACACTGAAGCTTTCTTT. Drawing the rest from reference TRBV2 and TRBJ1-1, the complete variable domain is EPEVTQTPSHQVTQMGQEVILRCVPISNHLYFYWYRQILGQKVEFLVSFYNNEISEKSEIFDDQFSVERPDGSNFTLKIRSTKLEDSAMYFCASSAMRPENTEAFFGQGTRLTVV.

V is TRBV7-9 and J is TRBJ2-3; D remains unclear. Trimming stripped 5 bases from V and 2 bases from J, with 11 bases between. This CDR3 contains 14 residues. Germline V gene sequence: CDR1 SEHNR, CDR2 FQNEAQ (reference sequence). CDR3: CASSARQFTDTQYF. As DNA, the CDR3 is TGTGCCAGCAGCGCCCGACAATTCACAGATACGCAGTATTTT.

This clonotype was seen repeatedly, ten times or more. V usage is TRBV12-3 or TRBV12-4 and J usage is TRBJ1-2; no clear D. V lost 0 bases to trimming and J lost 7 bases, with 12 bases between them. The CDR3 consists of 14 residues. CDR3 sequence reads: CASSLARQAGGYTF. DNA of the CDR3: TGTGCCAGCAGTTTAGCGCGCCAGGCAGGTGGCTACACCTTC.

This clonotype came up a few times. CDR3 coding DNA: TGTGCCAGCAGTTTCCAACAGGGGTATGGGTACGAGCAGTACTTC. It is translated as CASSFQQGYGYEQYF. The gene calls are TRBV6-5 and TRBJ2-7, with 7 nucleotides matching TRBD1. V shed 4 bases, J shed 4 bases, and the junction held 10 bases outside the gene matches. CDR1 is MNHEY, CDR2 SVGAGI, per germline. The CDR3 totals 15 residues.